Listed below are T cell receptor beta chains from one sample, sequenced in a study of identical twins. TCRdb used MiXCR to reprocess the 5' RACE reads, holding one entry per CDR3 protein. Here the sample spans around 570,000 distinct CDR3 sequences, roughly 9.5% being singletons. The sample also formed part of further work on yellow fever vaccine responses in identical twins.

The sample consisted of PBMCs. The receptors derive from a woman aged 18-30 years in good health. The CDR3 runs from the conserved cysteine through the conserved F or W.

v_call	cdr3_length	cdr3_aa
TRBV5-1	15	CASSLARGARDTQYF
TRBV3-1	16	CASSQVPRSSYNEQFF
TRBV7-9	14	CASSFWTSPYEQYF
TRBV19	16	CASSTKLGLAYNEQFF
TRBV20-1	14	CSAPPRGNPYEQYF
TRBV11-2	15	CASSPSGLVFLEQYF
TRBV12-3/TRBV12-4	12	CASSLAGAEAFF
TRBV9	13	CASSARSTDTQYF
TRBV10-3	14	CAISDPGSSYEQYF
TRBV3-1	14	CASTLQGSKTEAFF
TRBV4-3	15	CASSQDQRGTDTQYF
TRBV27	16	CASSSLDNLGSYEQYF
TRBV4-2	18	CASSQEPGLAGYQETQYF
TRBV6-2/TRBV6-3	14	CASSYSANQETQYF
TRBV2	12	CASSAPSGPQHF
TRBV10-3	13	CAISDGASYEQYF
TRBV3-1	17	CASSQDSWTLAKNIQYF
TRBV5-1	16	CASSQRAGSENTEAFF
TRBV5-8	13	CASSSERVETQYF
TRBV20-1	18	CCARGGLGGTANTGELFF
TRBV7-9	15	CASSRGDRRITEAFF
TRBV2	16	CASSLGGSAINYEQYF
TRBV28	18	CASSLYWDRGSGANVLTF
TRBV4-2	14	CASSQEWGFGELFF
TRBV5-1	12	CASSLGREEQYF
TRBV7-8	18	CASSLIRPDVLNTGELFF
TRBV6-4	14	CASSDPTGDQPQHF
TRBV28	14	CASSPSDTNYEQYF
TRBV6-2/TRBV6-3	13	CASSFFRGYGYTF
TRBV5-5	15	CASSWGTGNSYEQYF
TRBV7-9	15	CASSLASGHTDTQYF
TRBV4-3	18	CASSQDRLGGLATGELFF
TRBV20-1	13	CSARGTKTYEQYF
TRBV3-1	18	CASSLRAGRTSGRYEQYF
TRBV4-1	16	CASSPSLDRGRYEQYF
TRBV4-2	17	CASSQRVLGGTNYGYTF
TRBV29-1	14	CSVELGLASDTQYF
TRBV29-1	16	CSVEIASGRRKDTQYF
TRBV20-1	14	CSARAPQGFNEQFF
TRBV29-1	14	CSVEDQWPTYEQYF
TRBV12-3/TRBV12-4	12	CASSSTGLKQYF
TRBV7-2	14	CASRESQNVWTQYF
TRBV6-2/TRBV6-3	11	CASYRAGLLLF